This T cell receptor beta chain came from a study of T-cell memory formation after mild COVID-19 (dated by TCRdb to the early 2020s). For the study in its entirety: TCR sequence clusters from the two donors were found to be largely donor specific. In two donors, T-cell clones that expanded and contracted after mild COVID-19 were followed by sequencing TCRalpha and TCRbeta repertoires longitudinally. The cohort was made up of two young adult volunteers, one female and one male, who were previously healthy. General conclusions and limits of the study: The detection of some responding clones in pre-infection memory suggests that pre-existing cross-reactive memory T cells joined the SARS-CoV-2 response. Only a couple of mild cases were covered by the study, and larger cohorts that include severe cases with pre-infection samples were considered necessary. Balanced CD4/CD8 phenotypes were observed for clones contracting from day 15 to 85, whereas a bias towards CD4+ was observed for a second wave of clones expanding from day 15 to 37. The second-wave clones that peaked on day 37 were not confirmed to be SARS-CoV-2 specific. Contracting CD4+ clones were located mainly in the CM and EM memory subsets, whereas CD8+ clones were found to be enriched in EMRA.

PBMCs were isolated by Ficoll-Paque density gradient centrifugation. Instrument used: Illumina NovaSeq 6000. cDNA libraries for TCRalpha and TCRbeta were prepared by 5'RACE using constant-segment primers, with sample barcodes and unique molecular identifiers added. Trizol reagent was used to extract RNA from every sample. Library amplification was performed in two PCR steps, and a second sample barcode and Illumina TruSeq adapters were introduced in the second step. Sequencing of libraries was performed on an Illumina NovaSeq with 2 x 150 bp paired-end reads. The study's processing was this. With migec v1.2.7, reads were demultiplexed and then collapsed into UMI-guided consensus sequences. Using mixcr v2.1.11, UMI consensuses were aligned to TRA and TRB V and J templates and then assembled into clonotypes. Expanded or contracted clonotypes were those called significant by both edgeR and NoisET, with noise models trained on biological replicates. edgeR calls used a false discovery rate-adjusted p below 0.01 and a log2 fold-change threshold of 1. As an exploratory analysis of dynamics, max-normalized trajectories of the 1000 most abundant clonotypes were examined with PCA combined with hierarchical clustering. Separately sequenced CD4+ and CD8+ repertoires were used to assign a CD4 or CD8 phenotype to each responding clone. TCRdb redid the processing of the public reads, applying fastp at Q25 and MiXCR, and retained in-frame beta chains. A single entry per CDR3 protein holds the most common genes and DNA from its merged rows. In this record, the V and J calls reflect TCRdb's handling and not the investigators' own analysis. Recorded for this sample are 35,000 to 55,000 distinct CDR3 sequences; 8.5% to 10% of them occurred a single time. The ten largest clones represent approximately 12% of the sample.

This clonotype showed up just a few times. Its antigen is unknown. No much larger clone is present one base from it, and per-base qualities are unavailable. Trimming removed 4 bases from V and 4 bases from J, leaving 16 bases between the germline ends. Inclusive of the bounding cysteine and phenylalanine, the CDR3 is 16 residues long. Here the CDR3 DNA is all that survives: 48 bases in frame from base 1. The germline V gene specifies SGHTA as CDR1 and FQGNSA as CDR2. The V and J genes are TRBV7-2 and TRBJ2-2, with no reliable assignment of the D segment. Sequencing was performed on PBMCs or a T cell subset sorted from them (not recorded which). The receptor was derived from an adult woman who had mild COVID-19 (a few samples of this study predate the infection). The sample titles of this study are shuffled in the database, so cell type and time point are left out; the donor was told from shared clones. The base sequence is TGTGCCAGCAGCTCTCCTTACGCTGTGGGCACCGGGGAGCTGTTTTTT. This sequence encodes CASSSPYAVGTGELFF.